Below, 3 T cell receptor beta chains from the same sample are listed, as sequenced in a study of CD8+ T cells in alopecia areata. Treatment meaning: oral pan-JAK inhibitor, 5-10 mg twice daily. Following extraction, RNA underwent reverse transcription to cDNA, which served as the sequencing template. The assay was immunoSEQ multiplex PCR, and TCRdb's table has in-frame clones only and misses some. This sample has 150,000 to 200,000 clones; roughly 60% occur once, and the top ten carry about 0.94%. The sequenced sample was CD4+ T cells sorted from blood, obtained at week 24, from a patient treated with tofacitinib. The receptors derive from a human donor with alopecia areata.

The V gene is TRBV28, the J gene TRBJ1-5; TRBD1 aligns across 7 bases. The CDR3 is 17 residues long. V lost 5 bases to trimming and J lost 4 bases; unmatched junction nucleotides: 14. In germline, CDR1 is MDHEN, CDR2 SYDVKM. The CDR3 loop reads CASSPPDHRGRNQPQHF. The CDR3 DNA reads TGTGCCAGCAGTCCCCCCGACCACAGGGGTCGAAATCAGCCCCAGCATTTT.

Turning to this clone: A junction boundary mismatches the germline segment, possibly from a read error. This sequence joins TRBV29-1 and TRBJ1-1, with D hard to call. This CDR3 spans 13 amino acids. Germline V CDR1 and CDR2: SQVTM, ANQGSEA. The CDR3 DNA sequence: TGCAGCGTTGAAGGTCGTCAGAACATTGAAGCTTTCTTT. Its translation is CSVEGRQNIEAFF.

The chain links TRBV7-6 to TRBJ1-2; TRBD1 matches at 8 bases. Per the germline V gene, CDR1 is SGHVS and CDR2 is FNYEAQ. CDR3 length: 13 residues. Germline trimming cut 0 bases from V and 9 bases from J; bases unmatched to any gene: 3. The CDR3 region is CASSLAGTGSYTF. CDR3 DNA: TGTGCCAGCAGCTTAGCGGGGACAGGAAGCTACACCTTC.